The subject of this entry is one T cell receptor beta chain. The antigen is unknown. Constant-region reverse primers amplified full-length variable regions, followed by semi-nested Nested Universal Primer A PCR. One entry per CDR3 protein, called by TCRdb with MiXCR from the 5' RACE reads. The sample lists about 62,000 distinct CDR3 sequences, almost 30% seen once, with about 2.3% in the top ten. V was trimmed by 4 bases and J by 7 bases, leaving 14 bases between them. The CDR3 loop spans 14 amino acids. CDR1 is SGHTA and CDR2 is FQGNSA in the germline V gene. Overall study results and limits: In terms of TCR gene usage, tumor memory CD4+ T cells clustered together with blood and lymph node memory CD4+ cells, as well as with lymph node naive CD4+ cells. Greatest tumor Treg TCR overlap was with tumor naive CD4+ cells.

CD25-based Treg depletion was applied to purified naive CD4+ T cells. Sequenced input: tumor-infiltrating naive CD4+ T cells sorted from the breast tumor. Subset here: naive CD4+ T cells, CD4+CD45RA+CD25-. This TCR was recovered from a female donor with breast cancer. This chain connects TRBV7-2 to TRBJ2-1; tentatively, D is TRBD2 (6 bases). CDR3 sequence: CASSSHGSNNEQFF. In DNA, the CDR3 is TGTGCCAGCAGCTCCCACGGGAGTAATAATGAGCAGTTCTTC.